Presented here are 16 T cell receptor beta chains from one specimen sequenced in a study of blood T cell repertoires in COVID-19. TCRdb keeps only in-frame clones here, not all; method: immunoSEQ multiplex PCR. The table records 260,000 or so clones, 75% to 90% of them present only once. The source material was PBMCs or T cells enriched from blood (not recorded which). These receptors were collected from a woman aged 50 to 65 who had recovered from COVID-19.

V gene TRBV28 combines with J gene TRBJ1-3, with D tentatively TRBD1 (5 bases). The CDR3 length is 16 residues. V was trimmed by 3 bases and J by 4 bases, leaving 16 bases between them. The germline V gene has CDR1 MDHEN and CDR2 SYDVKM. The CDR3 loop reads CASSFGGGFKGNTIYF. CDR3 sequence (DNA): TGTGCCAGCAGTTTCGGGGGGGGTTTCAAAGGAAACACCATATATTTT.

This clone was seen repeatedly, ten times or more. The J gene is TRBJ2-7, the V gene TRBV10-3; D not certain. V lost 3 bases and J 0 bases, leaving 9 bases between the germline ends. This CDR3 is 14 amino acids long. Germline V gene lookup returns CDR1 ENHRY and CDR2 SYGVKD. This chain's CDR3 is CAISDPLSSYEQYF. DNA for the CDR3: TGTGCCATCAGTGATCCCCTAAGCTCCTACGAGCAGTACTTC.

The V gene is TRBV5-8, the J gene TRBJ1-2; D not resolved. The germline V gene encodes CDR1 SGHTS and CDR2 YDEGEE. The CDR3 totals 13 residues. The V and J ends lost 2 bases and 2 bases respectively, with 7 bases between them. In DNA form, the CDR3 reads TGTGCCAGCAGCTTAGGCAGGAACTATGGCTACACCTTC. Amino acid sequence: CASSLGRNYGYTF.

This chain joins TRBV28 and TRBJ1-1; 11 bases are shared with TRBD1. The length of the CDR3 is 13 residues. The germline gives CDR1 MDHEN, CDR2 SYDVKM. Trimming took 5 bases from V and 10 from J; bases not matched to a gene: 6. The CDR3 DNA is TGTGCCAGCAGTATTCGGGACAGGGGGACAGCTTTCTTT. It yields the protein CASSIRDRGTAFF. Together with reference TRBV28 and TRBJ1-1, the CDR3 gives the full variable domain: DVKVTQSSRYLVKRTGEKVFLECVQDMDHENMFWYRQDPGLGLRLIYFSYDVKMKEKGDIPEGYSVSREKKERFSLILESASTNQTSMYLCASSIRDRGTAFFGQGTRLTVV.

The J gene is TRBJ1-4, the V gene TRBV18, with TRBD1 matching over 7 bases. Germline V lookup: CDR1 KGHSH, CDR2 LQKENI. The trim removed 4 bases at V and 4 bases at J, leaving 6 bases unmatched. This CDR3 has 15 amino acids. The CDR3 DNA follows: TGTGCCAGCTCACGACAGGGCTTCGGTAATGAAAAACTGTTTTTT. Its protein is CASSRQGFGNEKLFF.

The V call is TRBV4-3, the J call TRBJ2-1; D may be TRBD2 (5 bases). There are 18 residues in the CDR3. The germline V gene has CDR1 LGHNA and CDR2 YSLEER. V was cut by 0 bases and J by 0 bases, with 15 bases left in between. The CDR3 DNA follows: TGCGCCAGCAGCCAAGAGTGGGAGCCCTACAGCTCCTACAATGAGCAGTTCTTC. Translating gives CASSQEWEPYSSYNEQFF.

The rearrangement links TRBV18 to TRBJ1-1; D gene ambiguous. The CDR3 runs to 13 residues. The V gene's germline CDR1 is KGHSH and CDR2 LQKENI. Trimming shortened V by 3 bases and J by 4 bases, and 9 bases separated the two germline ends. This CDR3 is CASSPTSGTEAFF. For the CDR3, the DNA is TGTGCCAGCTCACCGACTTCGGGCACTGAAGCTTTCTTT.

The V and J genes are TRBV19 and TRBJ1-2; 8 positions match TRBD1. Germline-derived CDR1 and CDR2 are LNHDA and SQIVND (reference sequence). The CDR3 consists of 15 residues. Germline trimming cut 4 bases from V and 1 base from J; bases unmatched to any gene: 5. The CDR3 DNA follows: TGTGCCAGTAGTAGCCGTGACAGGGGTAACTATGGCTACACCTTC. It translates to CASSSRDRGNYGYTF.

This chain links TRBV7-9 with TRBJ2-7; 8 bases match TRBD1. This CDR3 contains 15 residues. Germline lookup yields CDR1 SEHNR and CDR2 FQNEAQ (reference sequence). J was trimmed by 2 bases and V by 5 bases; bases with no gene match: 8. The CDR3 DNA reads TGTGCCAGCAGCCTTCCGGGACAGGCCGCCTACGAGCAGTACTTC. It yields the protein CASSLPGQAAYEQYF.

V gene TRBV3-1 (or the pseudogene TRBV3-2) combines with J gene TRBJ1-2; a weak D match, TRBD1 (6 bases). Per the germline V gene, CDR1 is LGHDT and CDR2 is YNNKEL (reference sequence). The ends were cut back, 1 base at V and 4 bases at J, with 10 bases in the middle. This CDR3 spans 14 amino acids. The DNA for the CDR3 is TGTGCCAGCAGCCAAGGGACAGACCTCTATGGCTACACCTTC. This gives the protein CASSQGTDLYGYTF.

The chain has TRBV30 and TRBJ1-3; 7 nucleotides match TRBD1. Per germline, CDR1 GTSNPN and CDR2 SVGIG (reference sequence). After removal of 0 bases from V and 6 bases from J, the junction contained 5 bases not matched to a gene. This CDR3 region has 14 residues. CDR3 amino acids: CAWSVDRAVNTIYF. CDR3 bases: TGTGCCTGGAGTGTCGACAGGGCGGTAAACACCATATATTTT.

This rearrangement joins TRBV19 to TRBJ2-1; maybe TRBD2 (5 bases). The V end was cut by 7 bases, the J end by 0 bases, with 19 bases between. CDR1 LNHDA and CDR2 SQIVND come from the germline V gene (reference sequence). The CDR3 covers 17 residues. The CDR3 bases are TGTGCCAGTACTGAAGGGATGGAGGCGAGCTCCTACAATGAGCAGTTCTTC. Amino acids: CASTEGMEASSYNEQFF. Supplemented by reference TRBV19 and TRBJ2-1, the full variable domain reads DGGITQSPKYLFRKEGQNVTLSCEQNLNHDAMYWYRQDPGQGLRLIYYSQIVNDFQKGDIAEGYSVSREKKESFPLTVTSAQKNPTAFYLCASTEGMEASSYNEQFFGPGTRLTVL.

This chain links TRBV6-5 with TRBJ2-7, with 7 bases aligning to TRBD2. The V segment lost 2 bases and the J segment 4 bases; nucleotides outside the gene matches: 8. Germline assignment: CDR1 MNHEY and CDR2 SVGAGI. The CDR3 sequence is 15 residues long. CDR3 protein: CASSYSAGAGYEQYF. The CDR3 DNA follows: TGTGCCAGCAGTTACAGTGCGGGAGCTGGATACGAGCAGTACTTC.

This clone was seen once. The chain couples TRBV7-2 to TRBJ2-5; no firm D call. The CDR3 length is 13 residues. Germline loops: CDR1 SGHTA, CDR2 FQGNSA. Trimming removed 5 bases at V and 1 base at J, with 8 bases between. The DNA of the CDR3 is TGTGCCAGCAGCCCGCAGTTCCAAGAGACCCAGTACTTC. Translation gives CASSPQFQETQYF. The full variable domain, with the rest looked up from reference TRBV7-2 and TRBJ2-5, is GAGVSQSPSNKVTEKGKDVELRCDPISGHTALYWYRQSLGQGLEFLIYFQGNSAPDKSGLPSDRFSAERTGGSVSTLTIQRTQQEDSAVYLCASSPQFQETQYFGPGTRLLVL.

This chain's CDR3 is CASSSFQGVPEKLFF. In DNA, the CDR3 is TGTGCCAGCAGCTCCTTCCAGGGGGTTCCTGAAAAACTGTTTTTT. V is TRBV7-6 and J is TRBJ1-4; 7 bases match TRBD1. Germline CDR1 reads SGHVS; CDR2 reads FNYEAQ. V trimming: 4 bases; J trimming: 7 bases; junction bases outside the gene matches: 9. The CDR3 totals 15 residues. Full variable domain (outside the CDR3, taken from reference TRBV7-6 and TRBJ1-4): GAGVSQSPRYKVTKRGQDVALRCDPISGHVSLYWYRQALGQGPEFLTYFNYEAQQDKSGLPNDRFSAERPEGSISTLTIQRTEQRDSAMYRCASSSFQGVPEKLFFGSGTQLSVL.

The chain combines TRBV30 with TRBJ1-2; 9 nucleotides align to TRBD1. V trimming: 4 bases; J trimming: 1 base; junction bases outside the gene matches: 4. CDR1 is GTSNPN and CDR2 is SVGIG in the germline V gene (reference sequence). This CDR3 region has 14 residues. The CDR3 reads CAWKGQGRNYGYTF. CDR3 nucleotide sequence: TGTGCCTGGAAGGGACAGGGTCGTAACTATGGCTACACCTTC.